These 11 T cell receptor beta chains originate from one sample sequenced in a study of T cell clonotyping in hematopoietic cell transplantation. Time point noted: recipient sample about 28 days before transplant, after cytoreduction. The data were produced by immunoSEQ multiplex PCR, yet TCRdb's version contains in-frame clones alone and is incomplete. The data contain around 80,000 clones, 95% to 97% of them singletons. This material consisted of peripheral blood mononuclear cells, taken before stem cell transplant. The origin of the receptors is a woman aged 50 to 60 with acute myeloid leukemia. Some clones in this sample may be carry-over from other donors' samples.

The V call is TRBV11-1, the J call TRBJ2-3; D is perhaps TRBD2 (6 bases). Trimming left V 2 bases short and J 2 bases short, with 20 bases between. Germline V gene lookup returns CDR1 SGHAT and CDR2 FQDESV (reference sequence). The CDR3 runs 18 residues. CDR3 amino acids: CASSLPRLVPPDTDTQYF. CDR3 nucleotide sequence: TGTGCCAGCAGCTTACCGCGACTAGTTCCCCCAGACACAGATACGCAGTATTTT. Variable domain in full (rest from reference TRBV11-1 and TRBJ2-3): EAEVAQSPRYKITEKSQAVAFWCDPISGHATLYWYRQILGQGPELLVQFQDESVVDDSQLPKDRFSAERLKGVDSTLKIQPAELGDSAMYLCASSLPRLVPPDTDTQYFGPGTRLTVL.

The chain joins TRBV28 to TRBJ2-7, with D perhaps TRBD2 (6 bases). The V gene lost 1 base and the J gene lost 2 bases, with 12 bases spanning the gap. Germline CDR1 is MDHEN and CDR2 is SYDVKM. The CDR3 sequence is 15 residues long. The CDR3 protein is CASSLSGLPPYEQYF. The DNA of the CDR3 is TGTGCCAGCAGTTTATCGGGACTGCCCCCCTACGAGCAGTACTTC.

The genes are TRBV5-1 and TRBJ2-3; no clear D gene. The CDR3 covers 11 residues. Per the germline V gene, CDR1 is SGHRS and CDR2 is YFSETQ. V was shortened by 6 bases and J by 6 bases, with 8 bases between the two germline ends. The CDR3 DNA follows: TGCGCCAGCACCAGGAGCGATACGCAGTATTTT. It translates to CASTRSDTQYF. The whole variable domain, remainder taken from reference TRBV5-1 and TRBJ2-3, is KAGVTQTPRYLIKTRGQQVTLSCSPISGHRSVSWYQQTPGQGLQFLFEYFSETQRNKGNFPGRFSGRQFSNSRSEMNVSTLELGDSALYLCASTRSDTQYFGPGTRLTVL.

J is TRBJ1-5 and V is TRBV7-2, with D possibly TRBD1 on 5 matching bases. The germline V gene encodes CDR1 SGHTA and CDR2 FQGNSA. Deletions cut 5 bases from V and 9 bases from J, with 14 bases between. This CDR3 contains 13 residues. The CDR3 region is CASSADTLRPQHF. As DNA, the CDR3 is TGTGCCAGCAGCGCGGACACATTACGGCCCCAGCATTTT.

J is TRBJ1-2 and V is TRBV28; D not resolved. Germline V lookup: CDR1 MDHEN, CDR2 SYDVKM. The CDR3 is made up of 17 amino acids. Between the trimmed V and J ends, which lost 1 base and 8 bases, there was a span of 23 bases. The CDR3 is CASSLSIARSSPRGYTF. The CDR3 DNA is TGTGCCAGCAGTTTATCGATAGCCCGTAGCTCGCCTCGGGGCTACACCTTC.

J is TRBJ1-5 and V is TRBV30; weak D call: TRBD1 (5 bases). The V end was cut by 4 bases, the J end by 2 bases, with 15 bases between. This CDR3 is built from 15 residues. CDR1 and CDR2 from the germline V gene are GTSNPN and SVGIG (reference sequence). The CDR3 DNA is TGTGCCTGGACCGGGGGTGAGGCAGGCAATCAGCCCCAGCATTTT. This codes for CAWTGGEAGNQPQHF.

V is TRBV5-8 and J is TRBJ2-1, with TRBD2 matching 7 bases. The CDR3 totals 15 residues. Germline CDR1 reads SGHTS; CDR2 reads YDEGEE. The junction had 4 bases not matched to a gene; V was cut back by 2 bases and J by 2 bases. For the CDR3, the DNA is TGTGCCAGCAGCTTTGCGGGGGATCCCTACAATGAGCAGTTCTTC. Translating it yields CASSFAGDPYNEQFF. Complete variable domain (other parts from reference TRBV5-8 and TRBJ2-1): EAGVTQSPTHLIKTRGQQATLRCSPISGHTSVYWYQQALGLGLQFLLWYDEGEERNRGNFPPRFSGRQFPNYSSELNVNALELEDSALYLCASSFAGDPYNEQFFGPGTRLTVL.

The V gene is TRBV6-1, the J gene TRBJ1-6; weak D call: TRBD1 (5 bases). Trimming stripped 6 bases from V and 7 bases from J, with 13 bases between. The CDR3 covers 14 residues. In germline, CDR1 is MNHNS, CDR2 SASEGT. The CDR3 DNA is TGTGCCAGCAGGCCGACATGGGGGAATTCACCCCTCCACTTT. It specifies CASRPTWGNSPLHF.

This chain connects TRBV5-1 to TRBJ2-3; 12 bases line up with TRBD2. The CDR3 extends over 16 amino acids. Per the germline V gene, CDR1 is SGHRS and CDR2 is YFSETQ. The V and J ends lost 3 bases and 0 bases, in that order; junction bases with no gene match: 2. DNA of the CDR3: TGCGCCAGCAGCTCCGGACTAGCGGGAAGCACAGATACGCAGTATTTT. Translated: CASSSGLAGSTDTQYF.

This chain connects TRBV6-6 to TRBJ1-2, with 7 bases lining up with TRBD1. Germline CDR1 is MNHNY and CDR2 is SVGAGI (reference sequence). The V gene end was trimmed by 6 bases and the J gene end by 8 bases; junction bases not matched to a gene: 9. This CDR3 region has 13 residues. DNA for the CDR3: TGTGCCAGCAGCTACAACAGGGGTGAGGGCTACACCTTC. Its protein product is CASSYNRGEGYTF.

J is TRBJ1-2 and V is TRBV5-1; 11 nucleotides agree with TRBD1. V shed 4 bases, J shed 1 base, and the junction held 3 bases outside the gene matches. The CDR3 has 15 residues. Germline V gives CDR1 SGHRS, CDR2 YFSETQ. CDR3 in amino acids: CASSLDRGHNYGYTF. The CDR3 DNA reads as TGCGCCAGCAGCCTGGACAGGGGGCATAACTATGGCTACACCTTC.